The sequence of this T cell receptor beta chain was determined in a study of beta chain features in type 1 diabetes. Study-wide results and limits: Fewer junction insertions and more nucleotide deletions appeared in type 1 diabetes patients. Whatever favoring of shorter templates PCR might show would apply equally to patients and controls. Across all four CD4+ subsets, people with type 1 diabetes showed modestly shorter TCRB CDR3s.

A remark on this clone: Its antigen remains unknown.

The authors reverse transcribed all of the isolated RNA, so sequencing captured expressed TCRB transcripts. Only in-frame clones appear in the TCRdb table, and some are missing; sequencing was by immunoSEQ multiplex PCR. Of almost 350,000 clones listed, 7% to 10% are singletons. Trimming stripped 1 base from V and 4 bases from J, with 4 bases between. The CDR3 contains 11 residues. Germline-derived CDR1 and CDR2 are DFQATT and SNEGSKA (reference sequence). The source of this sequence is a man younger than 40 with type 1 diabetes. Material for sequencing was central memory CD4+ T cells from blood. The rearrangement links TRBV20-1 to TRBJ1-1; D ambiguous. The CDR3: CSARGVTEAFF. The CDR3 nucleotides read TGCAGTGCTAGAGGCGTCACTGAAGCTTTCTTT.